Shown below are 3 T cell receptor beta chains from a single sample sequenced in a study of T cell clonotyping in hematopoietic cell transplantation. Produced via immunoSEQ multiplex PCR; TCRdb's table is partial and in-frame only. The sample records nearly 5,500 clones, about 85% being singletons. The time point here: recipient sample about 28 days before transplant, after cytoreduction. The sequencing used peripheral blood mononuclear cells, collected before stem cell transplant. These receptors all stem from a man aged 55 to 70 with acute myeloid leukemia. Some clones in this sample may be carry-over from other donors' samples.

The rearrangement joins TRBV6-6 to TRBJ1-6; unclear D gene. Trimming removed 6 bases from V and 5 bases from J, with 11 bases in between. Germline CDR1 MNHNY, CDR2 SVGAGI (reference sequence). CDR3 length: 14 residues. CDR3 region: CASSRGSNNSPLHF. CDR3 DNA: TGTGCCAGCAGCCGAGGGTCCAATAATTCACCCCTCCACTTT.

V and J are TRBV6-5 and TRBJ1-2; TRBD1 is a possible D gene (6 bases). CDR1 and CDR2 from the germline V gene are MNHEY and SVGAGI. V was clipped by 2 bases and J by 8 bases, with 12 bases between them. The CDR3 contains 13 residues. CDR3 in DNA: TGTGCCAGCAGTTACCGGGGGCGCTACGGCTACACCTTC. Its protein product is CASSYRGRYGYTF.

The chain recombines TRBV19 with TRBJ1-5; D is unresolved. The CDR3 is made up of 14 amino acids. V shed 5 bases and J shed 4 bases, with 12 bases lying between them. Per germline, CDR1 LNHDA and CDR2 SQIVND (reference sequence). The CDR3 here is CASSYSAINQPQHF. In DNA form, the CDR3 reads TGTGCCAGTAGTTATTCGGCAATAAATCAGCCCCAGCATTTT.